Listed below are T cell receptor beta chains from one sample, sequenced in a study of blood T cell repertoires in COVID-19. Assay: immunoSEQ multiplex PCR; the TCRdb copy retains only in-frame clones and omits some. The sample consists of some 180,000 clones, 79% of them appearing once. Source material: PBMCs or T cells enriched from blood (not recorded which). The receptors stem from a woman in her 70s in a cohort exposed to, infected with or recovered from COVID-19 (not recorded which). CDR3s leave out the opening cysteine and the closing phenylalanine or tryptophan. Fields, in order: V gene, clone size, J gene, CDR3 protein. Size is omitted from some rows. Given values are once, few, many or a class for expanded clones.

TRBV3-1/TRBV3-2,-,TRBJ1-1,ASSKDFMNTEAF
TRBV28,-,TRBJ2-1,ASSLTGTGGYNEQF
TRBV29-1,-,TRBJ1-5,SVADRANQPQH
TRBV28,once,TRBJ1-6,ASSTTGTGYSPLH
TRBV5-6,-,TRBJ1-6,ASSLVSQGQNSPLH
TRBV5-4,-,TRBJ2-1,ASSPPGNRAYNEQF
TRBV27,-,TRBJ1-2,ASSLYSRTNYGYT
TRBV20-1,-,TRBJ2-5,SALRIETQY
TRBV5-1,once,TRBJ1-1,ASSFPDRVGTEAF
TRBV18,once,TRBJ2-7,ASSPLREVVYEQY
TRBV18,-,TRBJ1-2,ASSLYPGQGDYGYT
TRBV9,-,TRBJ2-1,ASSVDGREYNEQF
TRBV5-1,-,TRBJ1-4,ASSLEYAAGGLF
TRBV28,-,TRBJ1-5,ASSLSRWGVRNQPQH
TRBV28,-,TRBJ2-1,ASSTGGSSYNEQF
TRBV5-4,few,TRBJ1-2,ASSIGTDYGYT
TRBV7-9,-,TRBJ2-7,ASSFDRTTYEQY
TRBV11-3,-,TRBJ2-1,ASSRRLFEQF
TRBV10-3,-,TRBJ2-7,AILQGLAGDYEQY
TRBV28,once,TRBJ2-7,ATVSLYEQY
TRBV7-3,-,TRBJ2-2,ASSSQGPLGTGELF
TRBV5-6,-,TRBJ1-2,ASSLRGRNHYGYT
TRBV5-4,once,TRBJ2-1,ASSSKKGLKGAYNEQF
TRBV19,-,TRBJ2-5,ASSPRGGPGETQY
TRBV6-2/TRBV6-3,-,TRBJ2-5,ASSPQLAGGPETQY
TRBV7-6,few,TRBJ1-5,ASSPVGGVSNQPQH
TRBV7-2,-,TRBJ2-7,ASRRQAGGEQY
TRBV10-3,-,TRBJ2-2,AIFATGGNTGELF
TRBV30,-,TRBJ2-3,AWTFNTDTQY
TRBV5-1,-,TRBJ2-1,ASSLWTSGRAGRNEQF
TRBV28,-,TRBJ2-5,ASSFLETSGQGARGTQY
TRBV18,-,TRBJ1-6,ASSLTGRGNSPLH
TRBV18,-,TRBJ2-1,ASSFMSSYNEQF
TRBV28,-,TRBJ1-2,ASSADRTLYGYT
TRBV2,-,TRBJ1-1,ASRGLTGGPPEAF
TRBV12-5,-,TRBJ2-1,ASGSPLGHTYNEQF
TRBV27,-,TRBJ2-7,ASSFYPGTGFYEQY
TRBV6-5,-,TRBJ1-1,ASSARENTEAF
TRBV7-3,-,TRBJ2-1,ASSLRGGSNEQF
TRBV5-1,few,TRBJ2-1,ASSLRVDRGALQF
TRBV28,-,TRBJ1-5,ASSPWTGHQPQH
TRBV18,-,TRBJ2-3,ASSPRQGYTDTQY
TRBV5-4,-,TRBJ2-5,ASSSATGDQETQY
TRBV24-1,-,TRBJ2-5,ATSDPQGAGETQY
TRBV5-1,-,TRBJ1-1,ASSTGQGRNTEAF
TRBV27,once,TRBJ2-2,ASSFFAGGGGELF